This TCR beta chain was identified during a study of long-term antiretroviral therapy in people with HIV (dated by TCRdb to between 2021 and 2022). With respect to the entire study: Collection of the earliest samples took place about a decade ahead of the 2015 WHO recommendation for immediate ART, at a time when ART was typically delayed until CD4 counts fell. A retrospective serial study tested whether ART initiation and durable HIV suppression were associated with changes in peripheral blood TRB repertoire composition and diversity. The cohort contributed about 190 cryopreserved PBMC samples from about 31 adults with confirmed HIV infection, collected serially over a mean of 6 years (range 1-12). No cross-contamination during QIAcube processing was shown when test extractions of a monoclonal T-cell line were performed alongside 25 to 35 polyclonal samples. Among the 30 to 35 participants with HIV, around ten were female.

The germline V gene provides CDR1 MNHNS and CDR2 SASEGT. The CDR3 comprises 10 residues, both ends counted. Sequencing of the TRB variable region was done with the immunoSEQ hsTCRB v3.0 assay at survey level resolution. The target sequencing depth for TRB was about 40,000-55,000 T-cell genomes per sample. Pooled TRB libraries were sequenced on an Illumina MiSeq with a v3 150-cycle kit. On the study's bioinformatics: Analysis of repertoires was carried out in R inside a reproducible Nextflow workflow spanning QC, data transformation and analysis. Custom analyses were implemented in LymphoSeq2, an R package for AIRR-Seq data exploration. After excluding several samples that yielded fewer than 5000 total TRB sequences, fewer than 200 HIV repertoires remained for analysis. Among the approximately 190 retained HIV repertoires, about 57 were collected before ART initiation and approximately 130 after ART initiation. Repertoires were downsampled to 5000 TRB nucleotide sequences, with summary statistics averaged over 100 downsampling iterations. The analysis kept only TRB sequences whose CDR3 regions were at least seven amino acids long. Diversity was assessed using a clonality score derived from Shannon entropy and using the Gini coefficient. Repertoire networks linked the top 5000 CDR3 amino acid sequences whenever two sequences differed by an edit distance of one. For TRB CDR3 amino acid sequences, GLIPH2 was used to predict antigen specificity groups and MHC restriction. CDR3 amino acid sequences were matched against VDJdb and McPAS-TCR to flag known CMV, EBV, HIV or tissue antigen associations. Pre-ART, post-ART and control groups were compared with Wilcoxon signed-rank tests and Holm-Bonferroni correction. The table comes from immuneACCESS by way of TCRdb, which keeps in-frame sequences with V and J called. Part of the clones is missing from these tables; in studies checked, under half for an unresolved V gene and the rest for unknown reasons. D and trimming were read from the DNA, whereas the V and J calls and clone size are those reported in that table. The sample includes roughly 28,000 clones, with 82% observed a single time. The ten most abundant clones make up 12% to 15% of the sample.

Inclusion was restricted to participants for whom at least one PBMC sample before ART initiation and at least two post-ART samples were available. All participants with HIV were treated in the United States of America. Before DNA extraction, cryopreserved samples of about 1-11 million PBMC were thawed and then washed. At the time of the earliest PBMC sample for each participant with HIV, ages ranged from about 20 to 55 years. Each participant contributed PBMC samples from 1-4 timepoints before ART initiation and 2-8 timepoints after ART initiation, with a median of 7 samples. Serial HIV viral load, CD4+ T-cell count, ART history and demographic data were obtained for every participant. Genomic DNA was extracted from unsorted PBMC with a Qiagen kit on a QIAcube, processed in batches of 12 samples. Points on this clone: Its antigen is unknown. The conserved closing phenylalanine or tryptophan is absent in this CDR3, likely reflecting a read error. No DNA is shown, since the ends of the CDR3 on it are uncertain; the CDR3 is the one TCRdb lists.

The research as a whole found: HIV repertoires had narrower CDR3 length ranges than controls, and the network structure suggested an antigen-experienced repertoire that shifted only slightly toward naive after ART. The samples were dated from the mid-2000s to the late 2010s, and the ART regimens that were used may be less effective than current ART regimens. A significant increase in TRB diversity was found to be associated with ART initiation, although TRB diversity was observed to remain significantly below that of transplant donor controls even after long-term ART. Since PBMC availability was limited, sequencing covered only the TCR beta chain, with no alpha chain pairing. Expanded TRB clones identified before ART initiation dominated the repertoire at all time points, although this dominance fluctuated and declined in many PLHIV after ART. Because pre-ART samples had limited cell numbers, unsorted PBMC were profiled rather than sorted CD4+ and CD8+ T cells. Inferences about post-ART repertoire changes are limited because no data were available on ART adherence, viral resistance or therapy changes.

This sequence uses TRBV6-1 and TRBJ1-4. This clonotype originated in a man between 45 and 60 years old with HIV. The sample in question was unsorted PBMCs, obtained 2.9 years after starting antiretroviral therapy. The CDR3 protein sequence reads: CPTLVEGNCL.